The 8 T cell receptor beta chains listed next were all sequenced from one sample in a study of cytotoxic CD8 clonotypes in ibrutinib-treated CLL. Method: immunoSEQ multiplex PCR; TCRdb's copy keeps in-frame clones and lacks some. The sample carries about 40,000 clones, about 70% recorded once. The specimen was PBMCs, collected at disease progression, from a patient treated with ibrutinib. The receptors here all came from a human donor with chronic lymphocytic leukemia.

This chain joins TRBV7-9 and TRBJ2-1; 14 positions agree with TRBD2. CDR1 is SEHNR and CDR2 is FQNEAQ in the germline V gene (reference sequence). The CDR3 is made up of 19 amino acids. The trim removed 3 bases at V and 8 bases at J, leaving 15 bases unmatched. Here the CDR3 DNA reads TGTGCCAGCAGCTTGTCGGTGGCTTGGACTAGCGGGGGGTTTGATGAGCAGTTCTTC. As protein: CASSLSVAWTSGGFDEQFF.

This chain joins TRBV21-1 and TRBJ2-3; TRBD2, the D gene given by the table, was not confirmed from the DNA. TRBV21-1 is recorded as a pseudogene. This CDR3 comprises 15 residues. DNA of the CDR3: TGTGCCAGCAGCACCAAAACCCGACTAGCTGGTACGCAGTATTTT. It is translated as CASSTKTRLAGTQYF.

This clone is a singleton in its sample. This chain uses TRBV5-4 with TRBJ1-4; 7 nucleotides match TRBD1. The trim removed 4 bases at V and 7 bases at J, leaving 10 bases unmatched. Germline values: CDR1 SGHNT, CDR2 YYREEE (reference sequence). The CDR3 extends over 15 amino acids. In nucleotides, the CDR3 is TGTGCCAGCAGCCCGAGAGGGGGCGCCGTTGAAAAACTGTTTTTT. Residues: CASSPRGGAVEKLFF. The full variable domain, its missing parts supplied by reference TRBV5-4 and TRBJ1-4, is ETGVTQSPTHLIKTRGQQVTLRCSSQSGHNTVSWYQQALGQGPQFIFQYYREEENGRGNFPPRFSGLQFPNYSSELNVNALELDDSALYLCASSPRGGAVEKLFFGSGTQLSVL.

The chain recombines TRBV18 with TRBJ2-1, with 15 bases matching TRBD2. The V and J ends lost 6 bases and 9 bases, in that order; junction bases with no gene match: 6. The CDR3 covers 15 residues. The germline V gene has CDR1 KGHSH and CDR2 LQKENI. The CDR3, as DNA: TGTGCCAGCTCTCGGACTAGCGGGAGGGGAGTTGAGCAGTTCTTC. This codes for CASSRTSGRGVEQFF.

This clone has just one count. The chain recombines TRBV2 with TRBJ2-5, with D maybe TRBD2 (6 bases). With 3 bases removed from V and 4 bases from J, the gap between germline ends came to 15 bases. Germline assignment: CDR1 SNHLY and CDR2 FYNNEI. This CDR3 region has 15 residues. The CDR3 here is CASSDGGVSGETQYF. The CDR3 DNA sequence: TGTGCCAGCAGTGACGGCGGGGTATCGGGAGAGACCCAGTACTTC.

The rearrangement uses TRBV19 and TRBJ2-6; D gene ambiguous. The CDR3 covers 15 residues. V lost 6 bases and J lost 0, with 9 bases in between. In germline, CDR1 is LNHDA, CDR2 SQIVND (reference sequence). This CDR3 reads CASSRQISGANVLTF. CDR3 bases: TGTGCCAGTAGCCGCCAGATCTCTGGGGCCAACGTCCTGACTTTC.

The chain recombines TRBV2 with TRBJ1-5, with 8 nucleotides matching TRBD1. The CDR3 is made up of 13 amino acids. Germline V gives CDR1 SNHLY, CDR2 FYNNEI. Trimming at V came to 6 bases and at J to 5 bases, leaving 3 bases not matched to a gene. The CDR3 reads CASRGTGDQPQHF. CDR3 DNA: TGTGCCAGCAGGGGGACAGGTGATCAGCCCCAGCATTTT.

There are a few counts of this clone. The gene calls are TRBV5-1 and TRBJ1-4; no firm D call. Germline V lookup: CDR1 SGHRS, CDR2 YFSETQ. This CDR3 is built from 15 residues. Between the trimmed V and J ends, which lost 0 bases and 7 bases, there was a span of 13 bases. The CDR3 region is CASSLGVGGVEKLFF. The CDR3 DNA reads as TGCGCCAGCAGCTTGGGGGTGGGCGGAGTTGAAAAACTGTTTTTT. Combining the CDR3 with reference TRBV5-1 and TRBJ1-4 gives the whole variable domain KAGVTQTPRYLIKTRGQQVTLSCSPISGHRSVSWYQQTPGQGLQFLFEYFSETQRNKGNFPGRFSGRQFSNSRSEMNVSTLELGDSALYLCASSLGVGGVEKLFFGSGTQLSVL.